Shown below are 6 T cell receptor beta chains from a single sample sequenced in a study of cytotoxic CD8 clonotypes in ibrutinib-treated CLL. The assay was immunoSEQ multiplex PCR, and TCRdb's table has in-frame clones only and misses some. The table shows approximately 300,000 clones, with around four fifths occurring only once. Specimen: PBMCs, collected before ibrutinib treatment. These receptors all come from a human donor with chronic lymphocytic leukemia.

V is TRBV18 and J is TRBJ2-7; possible D gene TRBD1, 6 bases. Germline CDR1 is KGHSH and CDR2 is LQKENI. The germline V and J ends were trimmed by 4 bases and 1 base, with 14 bases remaining between them. The CDR3 totals 15 residues. The CDR3 DNA reads TGTGCCAGCTCACAAAAAAGGGACAATTCCTACGAGCAGTACTTC. It specifies CASSQKRDNSYEQYF.

This CDR3 is CASSRGGYQETQYF. The CDR3 region has the DNA TGTGCCAGCAGCCGGGGAGGTTACCAAGAGACCCAGTACTTC. The J gene is TRBJ2-5, the V gene TRBV9; TRBD2 is a possible D gene (6 bases). CDR3 length equals 14 residues. Germline V gives CDR1 SGDLS, CDR2 YYNGEE. V lost 4 bases to trimming and J lost 0 bases, with 10 bases between them.

Here the CDR3 reads CASSSGGGAVTDTQYF. CDR3 nucleotides: TGTGCCAGCAGTTCGGGCGGTGGGGCGGTTACAGATACGCAGTATTTT. The V gene is TRBV7-2, the J gene TRBJ2-3; possible D gene TRBD1, 5 bases. V was clipped by 6 bases and J by 3 bases, with 19 bases between them. The CDR3 runs 16 residues. From germline, CDR1 is SGHTA and CDR2 FQGNSA.

V gene TRBV5-1 combines with J gene TRBJ2-3; D is perhaps TRBD2 (5 bases). Germline CDR1 SGHRS, CDR2 YFSETQ. Deletions cut 3 bases from V and 12 bases from J, with 14 bases between. The CDR3 runs 12 residues. CDR3 sequence reads: CASSSSGSHQYF. In nucleotides, the CDR3 is TGCGCCAGCAGCTCAAGCGGATCACACCAGTATTTT. The whole variable domain, remainder taken from reference TRBV5-1 and TRBJ2-3, is KAGVTQTPRYLIKTRGQQVTLSCSPISGHRSVSWYQQTPGQGLQFLFEYFSETQRNKGNFPGRFSGRQFSNSRSEMNVSTLELGDSALYLCASSSSGSHQYFGPGTRLTVL.

This sequence joins TRBV6-6 and TRBJ2-1, with a weak D call TRBD1 (6 bases). This CDR3 has 14 amino acids. CDR1 MNHNY and CDR2 SVGAGI come from the germline V gene (reference sequence). Trimming removed 8 bases from V and 9 bases from J, with 20 bases in between. CDR3 DNA: TGTGCCAGCGGGAACACCCGGGACAACACTGAGCAGTTCTTC. It is translated as CASGNTRDNTEQFF.

The rearrangement joins TRBV7-8 to TRBJ1-2, with D perhaps matching TRBD1 (5 bases). The ends were cut back, 0 bases at V and 7 bases at J, with 9 bases in the middle. In germline, CDR1 is SGHVS, CDR2 FQNEAQ. The CDR3 has 13 residues. The CDR3 bases are TGTGCCAGCAGCTTAGCAGGGGATGCTGGCTACACCTTC. Its translation: CASSLAGDAGYTF.